This T cell receptor beta chain originates from a study of blood T cell repertoires in COVID-19. This clone was detected only once. In germline, CDR1 is MDHEN, CDR2 SYDVKM. V shed 5 bases and J shed 7 bases, with 14 bases lying between them. This CDR3 spans 14 amino acids. Assay used: immunoSEQ multiplex PCR; TCRdb lists only in-frame clones, some missing. The table shows a few hundred thousand clones, with 75% to 90% occurring only once. The sample comprised PBMCs or T cells enriched from blood (not recorded which). The J gene is TRBJ2-2, the V gene TRBV28; maybe TRBD1 (6 bases). The sequence derives from a woman aged 25 to 39 who had recovered from COVID-19. CDR3: CASSILQGHGELFF. The CDR3 DNA is TGTGCCAGCAGTATACTACAGGGCCACGGGGAGCTGTTTTTT.